This is a list of T cell receptor beta chains from one sample in a study of control samples from healthy donors and cancer patients. The repertoire was sequenced with immunoSEQ multiplex PCR; TCRdb's copy has only in-frame clones and lacks some. Here the sample spans about 120,000 clones, about nine tenths being singletons. Source material: blood. These receptors originate from a man aged 35-49 years in good health. Both conserved end residues are part of each CDR3. Fields, in order: clone size, J gene, V gene, D gene, CDR3 protein, CDR3 DNA. D genes are given only for firm matches. Clone size is given for some rows only: seen once, a few or many times, or a class if the clone is expanded.

- | TRBJ1-2 | TRBV14 | - | CASSQVAGGPYGYTF | TGTGCCAGCAGCCAAGTTGCGGGGGGACCCTATGGCTACACCTTC
once | TRBJ2-2 | TRBV6-1 | - | CASSEAGTGELFF | TGTGCCAGCAGTGAAGCTGGGACTGGGGAGCTGTTTTTT
few | TRBJ2-3 | TRBV5-1 | - | CASSLEAGYTDTQYF | TGCGCCAGCAGCTTGGAGGCAGGGTACACAGATACGCAGTATTTT
few | TRBJ2-1 | TRBV27 | TRBD2 | CASSPSGGHNEQFF | TGTGCCAGCAGTCCTAGCGGGGGGCACAATGAGCAGTTCTTC
- | TRBJ1-5 | TRBV24-1 | - | CATSSAAGWDQPQHF | TGTGCCACTTCCTCCGCGGCGGGATGGGATCAGCCCCAGCATTTT
- | TRBJ2-1 | TRBV19 | - | CASSIGDGTYNEQFF | TGTGCCAGTAGTATAGGAGACGGAACCTACAATGAGCAGTTCTTC
- | TRBJ1-1 | TRBV11-1 | - | CASSPQQGMNTEAFF | TGTGCCAGCAGCCCCCAACAGGGAATGAACACTGAAGCTTTCTTT
- | TRBJ2-6 | TRBV7-2 | TRBD1 | CASSSDRPFGANVLTF | TGTGCCAGCAGCTCGGACAGGCCTTTTGGGGCCAACGTCCTGACTTTC
few | TRBJ2-1 | TRBV13 | - | CASSTRRVHNNEQFF | TGTGCCAGCAGCACCAGGCGGGTTCACAACAATGAGCAGTTCTTC
- | TRBJ2-3 | TRBV6-1 | - | CASSEWPRDTQYF | TGTGCCAGCAGTGAATGGCCGAGAGATACGCAGTATTTT
- | TRBJ2-1 | TRBV3-1/TRBV3-2 | - | CASSHRRDNEQFF | TGTGCCAGCAGCCATCGTAGGGACAATGAGCAGTTCTTC
- | TRBJ1-1 | TRBV29-1 | TRBD1 | CSVDQLRVGDRGPNTEAFF | TGCAGCGTTGATCAATTACGGGTGGGGGACAGGGGACCCAACACTGAAGCTTTCTTT
- | TRBJ1-5 | TRBV29-1 | - | CSVASGLNQPQHF | TGCAGCGTCGCGTCGGGCCTCAATCAGCCCCAGCATTTT
- | TRBJ2-1 | TRBV7-2 | - | CASSNTGQHNEQFF | TGTGCCAGCAGCAATACAGGACAGCACAATGAGCAGTTCTTC
- | TRBJ2-1 | TRBV7-9 | - | CASSFYGQGLANEQFF | TGTGCCAGCAGCTTTTACGGACAGGGACTAGCTAATGAGCAGTTCTTC
- | TRBJ2-5 | TRBV5-1 | TRBD1 | CASSLGQGPRFETQYF | TGCGCCAGCAGCTTGGGACAGGGGCCACGATTCGAGACCCAGTACTTC
- | TRBJ2-7 | TRBV18 | - | CASSRGAGQLSSYEQYF | TGTGCCAGCTCACGTGGCGCGGGGCAGCTGAGCTCCTACGAGCAGTACTTC
- | TRBJ1-5 | TRBV7-2 | - | CASSLSGGGKGPQHF | TGTGCCAGCAGCTTAAGTGGGGGTGGGAAAGGGCCCCAGCATTTT
- | TRBJ2-7 | TRBV29-1 | - | CSVVGEGQYF | TGCAGCGTTGTAGGTGAGGGGCAGTACTTC
- | TRBJ2-3 | TRBV5-6 | - | CASSLVDADTQYF | TGTGCCAGCAGCCTGGTTGATGCAGATACGCAGTATTTT